This T cell receptor beta chain was profiled in a study of T cell responses to AZD1222 COVID-19 vaccine. Findings of the study overall: Reportedly, nearly half of unique spike TCRs recognized epitopes outside B.1.351/B.1.1.7 mutations. Vaccination with two AZD1222 doses was followed by a rise in Spike-specific TCR breadth and depth. Along spike, vaccine-associated CD4 TCRs were found throughout, with dominance at 160-218 and 743-854. Baseline seropositives among AZD1222 recipients totaled only five or six.

The assay was immunoSEQ multiplex PCR, and TCRdb's table has in-frame clones only and misses some. Counted here are more than 150,000 clones, 88% occurring once; the ten biggest clones make up 6.9%. In regard to this clone: Its specificity is not known.

The CDR3 totals 17 residues. Germline CDR1 and CDR2: ENHRY and SYGVKD. V lost 4 bases and J lost 4; bases outside the gene matches: 14. This receptor was taken from an adult who had recovered from COVID-19. Material: peripheral blood, obtained after recovery from COVID-19. The chain couples TRBV10-3 to TRBJ1-2; 8 bases line up with TRBD1. CDR3 nucleotide sequence: TGTGCCATCAGTGGGACCCAGGGGGCGTTATTATTCTATGGCTACACCTTC. It yields the protein CAISGTQGALLFYGYTF.